This TCR beta chain was sequenced for a study of cytomegalovirus exposure and HLA in healthy donors. Study at large: Among the roughly 400 genotyped donors, 81% were placed in the Caucasian-associated ancestry cluster.

Regarding this clone: Its antigen is undetermined.

Per the germline V gene, CDR1 is GTSNPN and CDR2 is SVGIG (reference sequence). This CDR3 region has 15 residues. J was trimmed by 0 bases and V by 2 bases; bases with no gene match: 6. Study findings and constraints: TCR beta V- and J-gene trimming, according to a later analysis, was linked to a missense DCLRE1C variant. Despite most TCR sequences being rare, some public TCRs occurred in many donors. In a later analysis, CMV-associated beta chains were mostly HLA-associated, it appeared.

Use of 60 Vbeta and 13 Jbeta primers characterized the PCR. Clones were read by immunoSEQ multiplex PCR, and TCRdb kept only the in-frame ones, dropping some. This table has 75,000 to 100,000 clones, about three quarters appearing once. Source material: PBMCs. The receptor was isolated from a man between 40 and 49 years old in good health and CMV-seronegative. The chain links TRBV30 to TRBJ1-2, with TRBD1 identical over 7 bases. CDR3 in DNA: TGTGCCTGGAGTCCTTCGGGACAGCCTAACTATGGCTACACCTTC. It yields the protein CAWSPSGQPNYGYTF.